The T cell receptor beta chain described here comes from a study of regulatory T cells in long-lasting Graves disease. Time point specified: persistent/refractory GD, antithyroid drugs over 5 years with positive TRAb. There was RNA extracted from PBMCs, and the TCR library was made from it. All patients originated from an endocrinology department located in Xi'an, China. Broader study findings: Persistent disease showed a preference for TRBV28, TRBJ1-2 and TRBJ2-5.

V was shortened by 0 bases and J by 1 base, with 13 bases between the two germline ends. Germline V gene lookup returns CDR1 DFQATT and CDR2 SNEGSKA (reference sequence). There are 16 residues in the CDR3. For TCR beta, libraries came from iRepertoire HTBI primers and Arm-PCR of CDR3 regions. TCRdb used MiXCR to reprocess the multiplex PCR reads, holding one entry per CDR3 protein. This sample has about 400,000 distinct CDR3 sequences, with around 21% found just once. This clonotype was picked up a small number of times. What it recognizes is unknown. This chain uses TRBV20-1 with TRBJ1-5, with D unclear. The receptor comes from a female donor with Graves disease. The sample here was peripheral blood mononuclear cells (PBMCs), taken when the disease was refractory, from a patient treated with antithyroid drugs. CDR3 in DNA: TGCAGTGCTAGAGAGAAGGGCGCATTAAGCAATCAGCCCCAGCATTTT. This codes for CSAREKGALSNQPQHF.